The TCR beta chain under discussion was sequenced for a study of cytomegalovirus exposure and HLA in healthy donors. Trimming took off 3 bases at V and 2 bases at J, with 22 bases between the two ends. Germline assignment: CDR1 GTSNPN and CDR2 SVGIG (reference sequence). The CDR3 length is 17 residues. This PCR relied on a set of 60 Vbeta primers and 13 Jbeta primers. Profiling relied on immunoSEQ multiplex PCR, and the TCRdb table lists in-frame clones only, not all of them. The sample carries about 120,000 clones, about 81% recorded once. The TCR originated in a man in his forties in good health and CMV-seronegative. The source material was PBMCs. The V gene is TRBV30, the J gene TRBJ1-2; D is perhaps TRBD1 (6 bases). This CDR3 reads CAWRTRGPTGENYGYTF. The CDR3 nucleotides read TGTGCCTGGAGAACCAGAGGCCCGACAGGAGAGAACTATGGCTACACCTTC.